The clone carrying this TCR beta chain was detected only once. Its specificity is not known. The data stem from a study of cytomegalovirus exposure and HLA in healthy donors. Germline V gene data show CDR1 as SNHLY and CDR2 as FYNNEI. There are 15 residues in the CDR3. With 3 bases clipped from V and 2 bases from J, the junction kept 4 bases outside the gene matches. Study-level points and caveats: Analysis was carried out at a later point, and it linked a missense DCLRE1C variant to TCR beta V- and J-gene trimming.

The primer mix had 60 Vbeta and 13 Jbeta primers. Only in-frame clones appear in the TCRdb table, and some are missing; sequencing was by immunoSEQ multiplex PCR. The data show around 110,000 clones, around 85% seen once. This clonotype was sampled from a man aged 25 to 40 in good health and CMV-seronegative. The sequencing sample was made of PBMCs. The chain couples TRBV2 to TRBJ2-7; 10 nucleotides line up with TRBD1. The DNA of the CDR3 is TGTGCCAGCAGTGACCAAGGACAGGGGGCCTACGAGCAGTACTTC. Protein sequence: CASSDQGQGAYEQYF.